The 26 T cell receptor beta chains listed next were all sequenced from one sample in a study of shared T cell receptors in the human thymus. Clones were sequenced by immunoSEQ multiplex PCR, and TCRdb holds only the in-frame ones, with some missing. The table records 600,000 or so clones, 80% to 90% of them present only once. These sequences were also reported in another study, on human thymus T cells.

The sequencing sample was made of thymocytes. The receptors come from a boy under two years old with a congenital heart defect.

The chain has TRBV6-1 and TRBJ1-4; 7 bases map to TRBD1. The CDR3 length is 11 residues. Losses at the gene ends were 8 bases for V and 10 bases for J; bases not matched to a gene: 4. Germline CDR1 reads MNHNS; CDR2 reads SASEGT. The CDR3 DNA reads as TGTGCCAGCGGGACAGCGGGAAAACTGTTTTTT. Amino acids: CASGTAGKLFF.

J is TRBJ2-7 and V is TRBV30, with a weak D call TRBD2 (6 bases). V dropped 0 bases and J dropped 7 bases, with 22 bases sitting between them. This CDR3 spans 16 amino acids. In germline, CDR1 is GTSNPN, CDR2 SVGIG (reference sequence). CDR3 nucleotide sequence: TGTGCCTGGAGTGTACTTTGGACGGGACTTGTTGGGGAGCAGTACTTC. Protein product: CAWSVLWTGLVGEQYF. Drawing the rest from reference TRBV30 and TRBJ2-7, the complete variable domain is SQTIHQWPATLVQPVGSPLSLECTVEGTSNPNLYWYRQAAGRGLQLLFYSVGIGQISSEVPQNLSASRPQDRQFILSSKKLLLSDSGFYLCAWSVLWTGLVGEQYFGPGTRLTVT.

The gene calls are TRBV4-2 and TRBJ1-3; 9 nucleotides line up with TRBD1. There are 16 residues in the CDR3. Germline-derived CDR1 and CDR2 are LGHNA and YNFKEQ. With V trimmed by 0 bases and J by 8 bases, 8 bases remained unmatched. CDR3 amino acids: CASSQDRGQGRDTIYF. As DNA, the CDR3 is TGTGCCAGCAGCCAAGATCGGGGACAGGGTCGGGACACCATATATTTT.

The chain couples TRBV11-2 to TRBJ2-1; possibly TRBD2 for D (6 bases). This CDR3 is 13 amino acids long. Germline V gene lookup returns CDR1 SGHAT and CDR2 FQNNGV. Trimming took 5 bases from V and 14 from J, leaving 19 bases between them. The CDR3 DNA reads as TGTGCCAGCAGCGGTTGCCCTGGGACTTGGGAGTTCTTC. Its translation is CASSGCPGTWEFF.

J is TRBJ2-3 and V is TRBV5-1; 7 bases fit TRBD2. This CDR3 has 15 amino acids. After removal of 0 bases from V and 6 bases from J, the junction contained 7 bases not matched to a gene. CDR1 is SGHRS and CDR2 is YFSETQ in the germline V gene. Here the CDR3 reads CASSLDGEGGDTQYF. The CDR3 DNA reads as TGCGCCAGCAGCTTGGATGGGGAGGGAGGGGATACGCAGTATTTT.

The V gene is TRBV25-1, the J gene TRBJ2-3, with no clear D. CDR1 and CDR2 from the germline V gene are MGHDK and SYGVNS. This CDR3 has 13 amino acids. Deletions cut 4 bases from V and 2 bases from J, with 7 bases between. CDR3: CASSVGLTDTQYF. The CDR3 DNA is TGTGCCAGCAGTGTCGGTCTCACAGATACGCAGTATTTT.

The V call is TRBV5-1, the J call TRBJ2-1, with D possibly being TRBD2 (7 bases). CDR3 length: 15 amino acids. The V gene's germline CDR1 is SGHRS and CDR2 YFSETQ. Trimming took 8 bases from V and 12 from J, leaving 27 bases between them. CDR3 coding DNA: TGCGCCAGAAAGGGGAGGGCCCGACAGGAAAGGGGGCAGTTCTTC. Encoded protein: CARKGRARQERGQFF.

This rearrangement joins TRBV30 to TRBJ2-3, with 13 bases aligning to TRBD2. J was trimmed by 0 bases and V by 3 bases; bases with no gene match: 6. CDR3 length: 17 amino acids. The V gene's germline CDR1 is GTSNPN and CDR2 SVGIG (reference sequence). The DNA for the CDR3 is TGTGCCTGGAGCGGGACTAGCGGGGACACTAGCACAGATACGCAGTATTTT. This codes for CAWSGTSGDTSTDTQYF. The whole variable domain, filled in from reference TRBV30 and TRBJ2-3, reads SQTIHQWPATLVQPVGSPLSLECTVEGTSNPNLYWYRQAAGRGLQLLFYSVGIGQISSEVPQNLSASRPQDRQFILSSKKLLLSDSGFYLCAWSGTSGDTSTDTQYFGPGTRLTVL.

This clone was counted only a few times. The chain employs TRBV5-4 and TRBJ1-6, with 7 positions matching TRBD1. V lost 1 base to trimming and J lost 14 bases; unmatched junction nucleotides: 15. The CDR3 runs to 16 residues. The V gene's germline CDR1 is SGHNT and CDR2 YYREEE (reference sequence). CDR3 loop: CASSLSSETGKLALHF. The DNA of the CDR3 is TGTGCCAGCAGCTTGTCGTCTGAGACAGGGAAGTTGGCCCTCCACTTT. Drawing the rest from reference TRBV5-4 and TRBJ1-6, the complete variable domain is ETGVTQSPTHLIKTRGQQVTLRCSSQSGHNTVSWYQQALGQGPQFIFQYYREEENGRGNFPPRFSGLQFPNYSSELNVNALELDDSALYLCASSLSSETGKLALHFGNGTRLTVT.

The CDR3 loop is CASSVDVLAGGRSYEQYF. CDR3 bases: TGTGCCAGCAGCGTAGATGTACTAGCGGGGGGTAGGTCCTACGAGCAGTACTTC. The chain uses TRBV9 and TRBJ2-7, with TRBD2 matching over 12 bases. V was clipped by 0 bases and J by 1 base; unmatched bases: 8. CDR1 is SGDLS, CDR2 YYNGEE, per germline. The CDR3 extends over 18 amino acids.

The chain is built from TRBV6-6 and TRBJ2-7; a weak D match, TRBD1 (6 bases). V lost 6 bases, J lost 4 bases, and 10 bases lay in between. This CDR3 is built from 12 residues. Germline CDR1 is MNHNY and CDR2 is SVGAGI (reference sequence). CDR3 sequence: CASRTQGYEQYF. CDR3 coding DNA: TGTGCCAGCAGAACACAGGGATACGAGCAGTACTTC.

This chain uses TRBV5-6 with TRBJ2-3, with D maybe TRBD2 (6 bases). Germline V lookup: CDR1 SGHDT, CDR2 YYEEEE. V was shortened by 4 bases and J by 2 bases, with 17 bases between the two germline ends. The length of the CDR3 is 16 residues. This CDR3 reads CASSLGSGGYTDTQYF. The CDR3 DNA sequence: TGTGCCAGCAGCCTCGGGTCTGGGGGGTACACAGATACGCAGTATTTT.

The chain recombines TRBV11-3 with TRBJ2-2, with 12 nucleotides matching TRBD1. This CDR3 has 16 amino acids. CDR1 and CDR2 (germline): SGHNT, YENEEA. Germline trimming cut 5 bases from V and 3 bases from J; bases unmatched to any gene: 4. The CDR3 DNA follows: TGTGCCAGCAGCCGAGGGACAGGGGGCGACACCGGGGAGCTGTTTTTT. It specifies CASSRGTGGDTGELFF.

V and J are TRBV7-2 and TRBJ2-5; 10 bases match TRBD2. V shed 4 bases and J 1 base; nucleotides not matched to a gene: 3. Germline values: CDR1 SGHTA, CDR2 FQGNSA. The CDR3 contains 15 residues. The CDR3 is CASSSTSGTQETQYF. CDR3 sequence (DNA): TGTGCCAGCAGCTCCACTAGCGGGACCCAAGAGACCCAGTACTTC.

The chain links TRBV20-1 to TRBJ1-2; no definite D call. Between the trimmed V and J ends, which lost 7 bases and 6 bases, there was a span of 9 bases. CDR3 length: 10 residues. Per the germline V gene, CDR1 is DFQATT and CDR2 is SNEGSKA (reference sequence). The DNA of the CDR3 is TGCAGTGGAACCGGGGATGGCTACACCTTC. It codes for CSGTGDGYTF.

This sequence joins TRBV29-1 and TRBJ2-1; 7 positions agree with TRBD2. Germline-derived CDR1 and CDR2 are SQVTM and ANQGSEA. CDR3 length equals 18 residues. Trimming cost V 4 bases and J 0 bases; bases outside gene matches: 15. The CDR3 DNA is TGCAGCGTTGTCGGTTTATGGGAGGGGACCAGCTCCTACAATGAGCAGTTCTTC. Translation gives CSVVGLWEGTSSYNEQFF.

The V and J genes are TRBV7-2 and TRBJ1-1, with 10 bases matching TRBD1. With V trimmed by 4 bases and J by 3 bases, 5 bases remained unmatched. This CDR3 has 15 residues. Germline-derived CDR1 and CDR2 are SGHTA and FQGNSA. The CDR3 here is CASSYPGTGDTEAFF. The CDR3 DNA is TGTGCCAGCAGCTACCCCGGGACAGGGGACACTGAAGCTTTCTTT.

V usage is TRBV16 and J usage is TRBJ2-2, with TRBD1 as a possible D gene (6 bases). Trimming pared 5 bases from V and 5 bases from J, leaving 9 bases between. The length of the CDR3 is 13 residues. Germline V gene data show CDR1 as KGHSY and CDR2 as FQNENV. The DNA of the CDR3 is TGTGCCAGCAGCTACGGACAGACCGGGGAGCTGTTTTTT. It specifies CASSYGQTGELFF.

This rearrangement joins TRBV6-1 to TRBJ2-7; D may be TRBD2 (6 bases). Trimming took off 4 bases at V and 4 bases at J, with 14 bases between the two ends. The CDR3 is 14 amino acids. Per the germline V gene, CDR1 is MNHNS and CDR2 is SASEGT. The CDR3 bases are TGTGCCAGCAGTGTTGGAGGGGACCCATACGAGCAGTACTTC. It specifies CASSVGGDPYEQYF.

This clone was detected only a few times. This chain connects TRBV18 to TRBJ1-1; 9 bases fit TRBD1. The length of the CDR3 is 16 residues. From germline, CDR1 is KGHSH and CDR2 LQKENI. V gave up 5 bases and J gave up 1 base; unmatched junction bases: 8. DNA for the CDR3: TGTGCCAGCTCAGCCCCGAGACAGGGGGAGAACACTGAAGCTTTCTTT. This encodes CASSAPRQGENTEAFF.

The CDR3 loop is CASRNAAGDEQYF. CDR3 nucleotides: TGTGCCAGTAGAAATGCGGCGGGAGACGAGCAGTACTTC. The V and J genes are TRBV19 and TRBJ2-7, with 7 positions matching TRBD2. The CDR3 is 13 residues long. V lost 6 bases to trimming and J lost 5 bases; unmatched junction nucleotides: 7. Germline values: CDR1 LNHDA, CDR2 SQIVND (reference sequence).

The rearrangement uses TRBV18 and TRBJ1-2, with D perhaps TRBD1 (6 bases). The germline gives CDR1 KGHSH, CDR2 LQKENI. The CDR3 runs 14 residues. Trimming took 0 bases from V and 5 from J, leaving 10 bases between them. CDR3 in DNA: TGTGCCAGCTCACCACCGAAGCAGGGGTATGGCTACACCTTC. Its protein product is CASSPPKQGYGYTF.

V usage is TRBV30 and J usage is TRBJ1-2; 10 positions match TRBD1. The germline V gene has CDR1 GTSNPN and CDR2 SVGIG (reference sequence). The CDR3 is made up of 16 amino acids. With 2 bases clipped from V and 7 bases from J, the junction kept 13 bases outside the gene matches. The CDR3 nucleotides are TGTGCCTGGAGTATGGACAGGGGGGAAAAGTGGGCTGGCTACACCTTC. Translation: CAWSMDRGEKWAGYTF.

The chain uses TRBV19 and TRBJ1-1; 7 bases are a match to TRBD1. CDR1 LNHDA and CDR2 SQIVND come from the germline V gene (reference sequence). Unmatched junction bases numbered 4, after V lost 1 base and J lost 5 bases. The CDR3 consists of 14 residues. CDR3 DNA: TGTGCCAGTAGTATAGTGGAGGGGGCGACTGAAGCTTTCTTT. Translated, it gives CASSIVEGATEAFF. Together with reference TRBV19 and TRBJ1-1, the CDR3 gives the full variable domain: DGGITQSPKYLFRKEGQNVTLSCEQNLNHDAMYWYRQDPGQGLRLIYYSQIVNDFQKGDIAEGYSVSREKKESFPLTVTSAQKNPTAFYLCASSIVEGATEAFFGQGTRLTVV.

This clone has only one observation. The chain joins TRBV27 to TRBJ2-3; D might be TRBD2 (6 bases). CDR3 size: 13 residues. The germline V gene has CDR1 MNHEY and CDR2 SMNVEV (reference sequence). V lost 2 bases and J 11 bases, leaving 14 bases between the germline ends. CDR3 protein: CASSLEIPGLQYF. The DNA for the CDR3 is TGTGCCAGCAGTTTAGAAATACCGGGACTGCAGTATTTT.

The V call is TRBV11-2, the J call TRBJ2-1; TRBD1 aligns across 9 bases. Germline V gene sequence: CDR1 SGHAT, CDR2 FQNNGV. After removal of 3 bases from V and 2 bases from J, the junction contained 5 bases not matched to a gene. The length of the CDR3 is 16 residues. The DNA for the CDR3 is TGTGCCAGCAGCTTGGGGACAGGGAAAACCTACAATGAGCAGTTCTTC. It codes for CASSLGTGKTYNEQFF.